A single sample is the source of the 2 T cell receptor beta chains below, sequenced in a study of T-cell memory formation after mild COVID-19. TCRdb reprocessed the 5' RACE reads with MiXCR, giving one entry per CDR3 protein. The sample holds roughly 310,000 distinct CDR3 sequences; 15% to 20% are singletons and the top ten take around 20%. The sequenced sample was PBMCs or a T cell subset sorted from them (not recorded which). These receptors were obtained from a man aged 18 to 35 who had mild COVID-19 (a few samples of this study predate the infection). Cell type and time point are not known.

This clonotype was found a few times. This chain joins TRBV7-9 and TRBJ1-3, with 9 bases lining up with TRBD1. CDR1 and CDR2 from the germline V gene are SEHNR and FQNEAQ (reference sequence). V lost 2 bases to trimming and J lost 3 bases; unmatched junction nucleotides: 8. This CDR3 has 17 residues. CDR3 amino acids: CASSLLRQGVNGNTIYF. The CDR3 nucleotides are TGTGCCAGCAGCTTACTACGACAGGGGGTAAATGGAAACACCATATATTTT.

The V call is TRBV2, the J call TRBJ1-1; maybe TRBD1 (5 bases). V dropped 9 bases and J dropped 4 bases, with 18 bases sitting between them. The CDR3 has 14 amino acids. CDR1 is SNHLY, CDR2 FYNNEI, per germline. CDR3 coding DNA: TGTGCCAGTACCATTACCAGGGCGGGCACTGAAGCTTTCTTT. Translation: CASTITRAGTEAFF.